This T cell receptor beta chain emerged from a study of blood T cell repertoires in COVID-19 (dated by TCRdb to between 2020 and 2021). About the investigation overall: The collaborator samples originated in the United States, Italy and Spain and spanned the acute and convalescent phases of COVID-19. The samples were drawn from the first 160 participants of the ongoing ImmuneRACE study and from more than 1,000 subjects provided by 6 global collaborators. Subjects who had been exposed to COVID-19, were actively infected with it, or had recovered from it provided the deeply sampled blood TCRbeta repertoires that made up the dataset. The prospective study material was composed of cDNA or gDNA derived from T cells, B-cell-depleted T cells, or PBMCs. HLA class I and class II types, where available, came from metadata supplied by the sample provider rather than from assay-based typing. A de-identified subject ID, COVID-19 status, age in years and sex were almost always included in the sample metadata. A freely available public database, intended as a resource for researchers studying the immune response to SARS-CoV-2, is where the repertoires were released. Points the paper makes about the study in general: The amount of clinical and demographic metadata varied by source and participant and was provided uncurated.

TCRbeta CDR3 regions were amplified from genomic DNA using the immunoSEQ Assay, a bias-controlled multiplex PCR. Per the source publication's procedure: Within the assay, amplification of reference gene primers was used to estimate how many nucleated cells each sample contained. To quantify the absolute abundance of each unique TCRbeta CDR3 rearrangement, sequence reads were collapsed and filtered. For each sample, productive Simpson clonality was calculated as the square root of Simpson's diversity index over productive rearrangements. The table comes from immuneACCESS by way of TCRdb, which keeps in-frame sequences with V and J called. Part of the clones is missing from these tables; in studies checked, under half for an unresolved V gene and the rest for unknown reasons. That table gives V, J and clone size, and the DNA gave D and trimming. In all, the sample holds about 150,000 clones, and more than 75% of those were seen once. Jointly, the top ten make up roughly 35% of the sample.

This clone was seen once. Its antigen is currently not known. The input lacks base qualities; no much larger clone sits a single base away. A second Seattle source provided samples from volunteer blood donors who had recovered from COVID-19. Whole blood was collected in K2EDTA tubes by collaborating institutions according to the institutions' own protocols. For TCRbeta analysis, collaborators shipped samples as frozen whole blood, isolated PBMCs, or DNA extracted from either of those sample types. The CDR3, from cysteine to phenylalanine, totals 13 residues. Solely the CDR3 DNA is kept, with 39 bases framed from the first base. The germline V gene (reference sequence) supplies CDR1 MNHNY and CDR2 SVGAGI. V and J lose 6 bases and 4 bases, and a span of 12 bases separates them.

The rearranged segments are TRBV6-6 and TRBJ1-2, with TRBD1 perhaps the D gene, on 6 matching bases. The sequence derives from a man in his forties or fifties who had recovered from COVID-19. The specimen sequenced was peripheral blood. The DNA sequence reads TGTGCCAGCAGACGGGACACCACCTATGGCTACACCTTC. Translated, this is CASRRDTTYGYTF.